These T cell receptor beta chains were read from a single sample in a study of blood T cell repertoires in COVID-19. Sequencing was performed with immunoSEQ multiplex PCR; in TCRdb, only in-frame clones are kept and a portion is missing. The table includes 200,000 to 300,000 clones, roughly 86% detected once. The source material was peripheral blood. The source is a woman aged 60-70 years who had recovered from COVID-19. Both conserved end residues are part of each CDR3. Not every row has a clone size; where given, it reads once, few, many or a size class.

j_call v_call clone_size cdr3_aa
TRBJ2-1 TRBV29-1 NA CSVVGGDSYNEQFF
TRBJ1-3 TRBV19 NA CASTFGAHSGNTIYF
TRBJ2-3 TRBV9 NA CASSDGTSTDTQYF
TRBJ1-4 TRBV18 NA CASSPDTTNEKLFF
TRBJ1-2 TRBV7-8 NA CASSFREAAGYTF
TRBJ2-2 TRBV19 NA CASSIDLAGELFF
TRBJ2-4 TRBV3-1/TRBV3-2 NA CASSHGLAKNIQYF
TRBJ2-7 TRBV7-9 NA CASSFDRAREQYF
TRBJ1-2 TRBV28 NA CASRETGGADGYTF
TRBJ1-5 TRBV6-6 NA CASSPDQGQPQHF
TRBJ2-1 TRBV29-1 NA CSVAEAGAGDEQFF
TRBJ1-6 TRBV5-1 NA CASSLGADSPLHF
TRBJ2-3 TRBV7-8 NA CASAVGTGGRLAQYF
TRBJ2-1 TRBV2 NA CASSVERGGLEQFF
TRBJ2-5 TRBV6-2/TRBV6-3 NA CASSFLMGAQETQYF
TRBJ2-3 TRBV5-1 once CASSLVGARTDTQYF
TRBJ1-3 TRBV7-2 NA CASSLGGARPGNTIYF
TRBJ2-3 TRBV28 NA CASSSPAADTQYF
TRBJ1-2 TRBV27 NA CASSFLAGGGYTF
TRBJ2-3 TRBV10-2 NA CASSDPGGRADTQYF
TRBJ1-2 TRBV5-8 NA CASSSNSGGSTRGYTF
TRBJ1-1 TRBV18 NA CASSPVVGSEAFF
TRBJ1-1 TRBV11-3 many CASSLSGENTEAFF
TRBJ2-5 TRBV7-2 few CASRPRGMTSGQETQYF
TRBJ1-1 TRBV7-8 few CASSPQGLEAFF
TRBJ2-7 TRBV5-4 NA CASSPPGGQGAYEQYF
TRBJ1-3 TRBV28 NA CASSLTLSGNTIYF